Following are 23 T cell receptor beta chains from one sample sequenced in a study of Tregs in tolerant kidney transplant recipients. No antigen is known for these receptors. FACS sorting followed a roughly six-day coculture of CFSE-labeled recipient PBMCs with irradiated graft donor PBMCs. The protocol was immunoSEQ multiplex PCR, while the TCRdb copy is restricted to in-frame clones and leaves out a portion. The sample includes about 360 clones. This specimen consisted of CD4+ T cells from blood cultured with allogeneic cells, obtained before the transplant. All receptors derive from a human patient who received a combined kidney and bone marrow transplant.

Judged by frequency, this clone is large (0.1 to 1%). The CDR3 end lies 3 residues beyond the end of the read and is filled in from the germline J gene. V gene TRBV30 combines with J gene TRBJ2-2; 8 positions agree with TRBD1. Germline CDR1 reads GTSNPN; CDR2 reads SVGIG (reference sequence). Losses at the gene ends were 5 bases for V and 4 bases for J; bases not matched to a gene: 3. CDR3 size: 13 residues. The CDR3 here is CAWSGQGTGELFF. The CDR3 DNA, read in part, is TGTGCCTGGTCAGGACAGGGCACCGGGGAG.

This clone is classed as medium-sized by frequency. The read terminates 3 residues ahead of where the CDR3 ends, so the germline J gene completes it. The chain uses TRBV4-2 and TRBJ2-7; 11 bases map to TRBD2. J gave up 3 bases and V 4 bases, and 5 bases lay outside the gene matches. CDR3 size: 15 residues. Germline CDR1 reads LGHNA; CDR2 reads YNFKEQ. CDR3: CASSPSGTSGYEQYF. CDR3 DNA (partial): TGTGCCAGCAGCCCGTCCGGGACTAGCGGCTACGAG.

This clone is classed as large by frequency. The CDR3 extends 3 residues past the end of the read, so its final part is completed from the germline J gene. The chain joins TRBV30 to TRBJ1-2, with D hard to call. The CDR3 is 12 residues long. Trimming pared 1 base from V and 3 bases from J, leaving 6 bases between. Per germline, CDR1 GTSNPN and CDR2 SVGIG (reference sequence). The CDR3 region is CAWSAGDYGYTF. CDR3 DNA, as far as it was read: TGTGCCTGGAGTGCAGGCGACTATGGC.

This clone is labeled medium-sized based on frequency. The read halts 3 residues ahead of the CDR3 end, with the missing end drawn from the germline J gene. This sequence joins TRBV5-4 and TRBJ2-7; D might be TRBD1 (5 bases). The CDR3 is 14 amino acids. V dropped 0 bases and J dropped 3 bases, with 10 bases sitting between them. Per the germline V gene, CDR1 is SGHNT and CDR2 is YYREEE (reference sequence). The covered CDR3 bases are TGTGCCAGCAGCTTGGTGGACACCAACTACGAG. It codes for CASSLVDTNYE. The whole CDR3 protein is CASSLVDTNYEQYF.

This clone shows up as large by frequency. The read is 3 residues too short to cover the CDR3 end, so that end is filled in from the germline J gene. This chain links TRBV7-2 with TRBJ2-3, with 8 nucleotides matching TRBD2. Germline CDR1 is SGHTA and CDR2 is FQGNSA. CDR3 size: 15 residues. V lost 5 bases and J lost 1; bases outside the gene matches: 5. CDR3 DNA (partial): TGTGCCAGCAGCCAGGGACTAGGGGGCACAGATACG. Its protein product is CASSQGLGGTDT. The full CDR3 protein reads CASSQGLGGTDTQYF.

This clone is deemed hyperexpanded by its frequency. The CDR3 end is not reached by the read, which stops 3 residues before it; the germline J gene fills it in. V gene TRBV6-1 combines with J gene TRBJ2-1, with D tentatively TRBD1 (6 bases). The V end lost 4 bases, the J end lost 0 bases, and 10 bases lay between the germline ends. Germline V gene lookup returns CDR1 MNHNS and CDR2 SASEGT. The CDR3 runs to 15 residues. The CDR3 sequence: CASSAQGPSYNEQFF. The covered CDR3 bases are TGTGCCAGCAGTGCACAGGGTCCCTCCTACAATGAG.

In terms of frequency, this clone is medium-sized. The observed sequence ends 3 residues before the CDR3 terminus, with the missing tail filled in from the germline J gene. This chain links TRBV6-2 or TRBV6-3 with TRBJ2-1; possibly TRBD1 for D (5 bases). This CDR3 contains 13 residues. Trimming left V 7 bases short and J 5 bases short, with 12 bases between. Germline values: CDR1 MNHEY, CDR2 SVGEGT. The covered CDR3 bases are TGTGCCAGCACCCCCGCAGGGCACAATGAG. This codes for CASTPAGHNE. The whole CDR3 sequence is CASTPAGHNEQFF.

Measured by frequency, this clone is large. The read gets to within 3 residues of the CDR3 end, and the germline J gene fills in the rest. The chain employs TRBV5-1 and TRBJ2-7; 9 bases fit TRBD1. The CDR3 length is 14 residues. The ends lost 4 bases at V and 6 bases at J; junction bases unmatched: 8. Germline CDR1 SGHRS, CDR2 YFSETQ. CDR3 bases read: TGCGCCAGCAGCCCAACCGGGACAGGGCGCGAG. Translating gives CASSPTGTGRE. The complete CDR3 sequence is CASSPTGTGREQYF.

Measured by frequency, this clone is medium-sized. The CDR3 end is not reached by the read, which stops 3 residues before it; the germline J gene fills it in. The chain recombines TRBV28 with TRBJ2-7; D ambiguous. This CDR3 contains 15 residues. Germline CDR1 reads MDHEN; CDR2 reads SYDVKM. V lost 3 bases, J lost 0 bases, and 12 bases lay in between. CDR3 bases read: TGTGCCAGCAGTTTTCCCCCAGCGTCCTCCTACGAG. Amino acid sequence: CASSFPPASSYE. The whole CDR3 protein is CASSFPPASSYEQYF.

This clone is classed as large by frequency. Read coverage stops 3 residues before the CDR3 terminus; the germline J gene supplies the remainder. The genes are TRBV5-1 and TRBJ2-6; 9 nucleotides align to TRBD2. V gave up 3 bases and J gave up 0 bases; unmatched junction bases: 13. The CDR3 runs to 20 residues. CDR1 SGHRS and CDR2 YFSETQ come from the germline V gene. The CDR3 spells CASSSLGGRVPSSGANVLTF. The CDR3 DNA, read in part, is TGCGCCAGCAGCTCCTTAGGCGGGAGGGTCCCGAGCTCTGGGGCCAACGTC. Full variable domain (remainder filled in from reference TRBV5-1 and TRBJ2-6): KAGVTQTPRYLIKTRGQQVTLSCSPISGHRSVSWYQQTPGQGLQFLFEYFSETQRNKGNFPGRFSGRQFSNSRSEMNVSTLELGDSALYLCASSSLGGRVPSSGANVLTFGAGSRLTVL.

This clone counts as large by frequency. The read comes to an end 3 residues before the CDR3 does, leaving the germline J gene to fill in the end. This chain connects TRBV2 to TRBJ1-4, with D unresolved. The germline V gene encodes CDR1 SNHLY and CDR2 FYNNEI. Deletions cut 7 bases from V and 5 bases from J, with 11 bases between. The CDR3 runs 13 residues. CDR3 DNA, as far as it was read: TGTGCCAGCACTCAGGAGTCCAATGAAAAA. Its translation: CASTQESNEK. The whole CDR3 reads CASTQESNEKLFF. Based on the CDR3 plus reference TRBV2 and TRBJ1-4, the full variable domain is EPEVTQTPSHQVTQMGQEVILRCVPISNHLYFYWYRQILGQKVEFLVSFYNNEISEKSEIFDDQFSVERPDGSNFTLKIRSTKLEDSAMYFCASTQESNEKLFFGSGTQLSVL.

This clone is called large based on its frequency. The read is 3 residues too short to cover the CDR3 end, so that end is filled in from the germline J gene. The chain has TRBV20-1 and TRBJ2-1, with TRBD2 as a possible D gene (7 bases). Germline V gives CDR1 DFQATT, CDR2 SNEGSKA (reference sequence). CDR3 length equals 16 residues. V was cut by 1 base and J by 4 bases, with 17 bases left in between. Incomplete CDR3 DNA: TGCAGTGCTAGAGTTCTGGCGGGGGCTCGTTACAATGAG. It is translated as CSARVLAGARYNE. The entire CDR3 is CSARVLAGARYNEQFF.

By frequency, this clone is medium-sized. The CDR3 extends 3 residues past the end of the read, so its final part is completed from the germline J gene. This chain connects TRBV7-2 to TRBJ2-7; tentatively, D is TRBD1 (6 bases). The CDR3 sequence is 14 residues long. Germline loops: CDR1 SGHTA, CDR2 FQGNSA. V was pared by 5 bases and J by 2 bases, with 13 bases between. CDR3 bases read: TGTGCCAGCAGCCCCGGACAGACCCCCTACGAG. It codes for CASSPGQTPYE. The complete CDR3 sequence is CASSPGQTPYEQYF.

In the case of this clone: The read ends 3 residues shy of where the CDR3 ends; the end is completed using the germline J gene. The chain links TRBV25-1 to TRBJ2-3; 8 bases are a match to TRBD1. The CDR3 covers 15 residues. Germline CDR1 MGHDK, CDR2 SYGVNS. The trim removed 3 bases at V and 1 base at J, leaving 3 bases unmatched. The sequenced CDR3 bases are TGTGCCAGCAGTGAGACGACAGGGGGCACAGATACG. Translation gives CASSETTGGTDT. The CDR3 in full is CASSETTGGTDTQYF.

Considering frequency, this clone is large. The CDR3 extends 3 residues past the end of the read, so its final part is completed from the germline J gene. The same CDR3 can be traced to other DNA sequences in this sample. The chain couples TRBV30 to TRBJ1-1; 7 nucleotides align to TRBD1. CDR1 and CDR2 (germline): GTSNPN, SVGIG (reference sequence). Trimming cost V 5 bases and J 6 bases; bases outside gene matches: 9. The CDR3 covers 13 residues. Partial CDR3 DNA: TGTGCCTGGGACAGGGATCTAAGCGCTGAA. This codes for CAWDRDLSAE. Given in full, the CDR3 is CAWDRDLSAEAFF.

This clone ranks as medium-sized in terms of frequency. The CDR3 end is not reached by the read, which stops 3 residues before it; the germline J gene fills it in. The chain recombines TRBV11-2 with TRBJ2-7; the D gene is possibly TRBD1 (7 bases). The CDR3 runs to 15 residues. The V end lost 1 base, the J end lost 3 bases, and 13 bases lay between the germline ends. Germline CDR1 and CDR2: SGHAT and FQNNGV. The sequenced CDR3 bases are TGTGCCAGCAGCTTAGGGCCGCAGGGGGGCTACGAG. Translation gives CASSLGPQGGYE. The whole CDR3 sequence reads CASSLGPQGGYEQYF.

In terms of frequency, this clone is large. The covered CDR3 bases are TGTGCCAGCATCAGTGGGGGGACCGGGGAG. It is translated as CASISGGTGE. From start to end, the CDR3 is CASISGGTGELFF. The chain employs TRBV28 and TRBJ2-2; a possible D gene is TRBD2 (6 bases). The read terminates 3 residues before the CDR3 end, so the remaining end is supplied by the germline J gene. The CDR3 totals 13 residues. Germline-derived CDR1 and CDR2 are MDHEN and SYDVKM. The V end lost 7 bases, the J end lost 5 bases, and 11 bases lay between the germline ends.

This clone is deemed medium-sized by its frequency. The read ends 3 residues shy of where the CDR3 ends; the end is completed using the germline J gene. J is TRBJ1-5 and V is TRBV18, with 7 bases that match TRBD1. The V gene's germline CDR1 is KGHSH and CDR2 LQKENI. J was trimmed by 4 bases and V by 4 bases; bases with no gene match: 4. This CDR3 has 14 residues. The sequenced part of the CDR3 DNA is TGTGCCAGCTCACGGGGACAGCTAAATCAGCCC. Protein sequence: CASSRGQLNQP. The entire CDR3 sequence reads CASSRGQLNQPQHF.

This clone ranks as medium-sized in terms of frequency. This chain's CDR3 is CASTLRLAGGADTQYF. The covered CDR3 bases are TGTGCCAGCACCTTAAGACTAGCGGGAGGTGCAGATACG. This chain uses TRBV2 with TRBJ2-3, with 13 bases matching TRBD2. Sequencing ends 3 residues short of the CDR3 end; the germline J gene provides the rest. Looked up from germline, CDR1 is SNHLY and CDR2 is FYNNEI. J lost 4 bases, V lost 7 bases, and 8 bases had no gene match. The CDR3 totals 16 residues.

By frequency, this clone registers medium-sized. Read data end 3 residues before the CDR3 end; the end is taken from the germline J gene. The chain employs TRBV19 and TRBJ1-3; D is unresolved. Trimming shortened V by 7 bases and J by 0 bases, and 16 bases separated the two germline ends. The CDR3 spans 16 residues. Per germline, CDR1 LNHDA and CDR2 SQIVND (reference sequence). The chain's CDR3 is CASKVDFFNSGNTIYF. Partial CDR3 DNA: TGTGCCAGTAAAGTAGACTTCTTTAACTCTGGAAACACC.

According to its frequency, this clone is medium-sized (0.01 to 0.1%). CDR3 amino acids: CSVDIGSGSAGELFF. CDR3 DNA, as far as it was read: TGCAGCGTTGATATAGGTAGCGGGAGCGCCGGGGAG. The V and J genes are TRBV29-1 and TRBJ2-2; TRBD2 aligns across 9 bases. With the read ending 3 residues before the CDR3 end, the germline J gene is used to fill in that end. Germline values: CDR1 SQVTM, CDR2 ANQGSEA. CDR3 length equals 15 residues. V gave up 3 bases and J gave up 6 bases; unmatched junction bases: 8.

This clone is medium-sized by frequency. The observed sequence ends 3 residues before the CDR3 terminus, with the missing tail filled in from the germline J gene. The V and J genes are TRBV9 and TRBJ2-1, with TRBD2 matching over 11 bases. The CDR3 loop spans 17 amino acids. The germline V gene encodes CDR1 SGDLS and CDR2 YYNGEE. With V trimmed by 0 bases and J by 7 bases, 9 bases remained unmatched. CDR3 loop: CASSVGLAGGVGNEQFF. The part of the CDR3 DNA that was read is TGTGCCAGCAGCGTAGGGCTAGCGGGAGGAGTTGGAAATGAG.

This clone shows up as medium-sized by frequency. Partial CDR3 DNA: TGTGCCAGCAGCTCCGGGACAGGCACCGGGGAG. This codes for CASSSGTGTGE. In full, the CDR3 reads CASSSGTGTGELFF. This chain connects TRBV7-3 to TRBJ2-2; 8 bases are shared with TRBD1. The observed sequence ends 3 residues before the CDR3 terminus, with the missing tail filled in from the germline J gene. Germline V gives CDR1 SGHTA, CDR2 FQGTGA. CDR3 length: 14 residues. J was trimmed by 4 bases and V by 4 bases; bases with no gene match: 2.